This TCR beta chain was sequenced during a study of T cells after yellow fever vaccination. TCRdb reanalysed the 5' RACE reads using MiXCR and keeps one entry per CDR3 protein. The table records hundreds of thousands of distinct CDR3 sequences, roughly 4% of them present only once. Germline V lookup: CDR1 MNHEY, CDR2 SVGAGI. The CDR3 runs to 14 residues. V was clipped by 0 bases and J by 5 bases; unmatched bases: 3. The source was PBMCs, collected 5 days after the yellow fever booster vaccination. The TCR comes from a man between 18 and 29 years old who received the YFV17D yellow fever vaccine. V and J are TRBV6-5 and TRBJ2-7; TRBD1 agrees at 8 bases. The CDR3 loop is CASSYSDREDEQYF. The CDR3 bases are TGTGCCAGCAGTTACTCGGACAGGGAGGACGAGCAGTACTTC.